Listed below are T cell receptor beta chains from one sample, sequenced in a study of Graves' ophthalmopathy and Graves' hyperthyroidism. TCRdb ran MiXCR on the multiplex PCR reads and lists one entry per CDR3 protein. The sample lists over a million distinct CDR3 sequences, about 36% occurring once. The sequenced material came from peripheral blood or thyroid tissue (not recorded which). The receptors were sampled from an adult man with Graves' hyperthyroidism. Each CDR3 is given without its conserved first and last residue. Each record gives: V gene, J gene, D gene, CDR3 protein. A D gene is named only where the DNA matches it firmly.

>TRBV3-1|TRBJ2-2|-
ASSQGGKSIGTGELF
>TRBV4-1|TRBJ1-5|-
ASSQDLNSNQPQH
>TRBV5-5|TRBJ1-2|-
ASSLEGTTNYGYT
>TRBV2|TRBJ2-3|TRBD2
ASSYSGGTDTQY
>TRBV13|TRBJ2-3|TRBD2
ASSGTNTDTQY
>TRBV29-1|TRBJ1-2|-
SDLSTANYGYT
>TRBV29-1|TRBJ2-7|TRBD1
SVLTGDGQY
>TRBV6-6|TRBJ1-1|-
ASSSDSSNTEAF
>TRBV3-1|TRBJ2-7|-
ASSQGSRSYEQY
>TRBV15|TRBJ1-6|TRBD1
ATSRSTGAPLH
>TRBV29-1|TRBJ1-2|-
SVTSQDPYGRSSYGYT
>TRBV10-3|TRBJ2-7|-
ASSYAGYSYEQY
>TRBV6-6|TRBJ1-2|TRBD1
ASRGTGVNYGYT
>TRBV6-2/TRBV6-3|TRBJ1-1|TRBD1
ASSYSGGAPEAF
>TRBV7-9|TRBJ2-7|TRBD2
ASSLRRVAGKDEQY
>TRBV28|TRBJ2-5|TRBD1
ASSPPLTGTGTSLY
>TRBV20-1|TRBJ2-5|TRBD2
SARGLAGGIRRTQY
>TRBV15|TRBJ1-4|-
ATSSFNEKLF
>TRBV20-1|TRBJ1-1|-
SARDLDRNTEAF
>TRBV7-6|TRBJ2-7|TRBD1
ASSPRGDRGGYEQY